What follows are 26 T cell receptor beta chains derived from one specimen sequenced in a study of PD-L1 blockade in urothelial cancer. Only in-frame clones appear in the TCRdb table, and some are missing; sequencing was by immunoSEQ multiplex PCR. The sample contains roughly 32,000 clones, around 84% of which appear only once. This specimen was PBMCs, taken around atezolizumab (anti-PD-L1) treatment. These receptors all stem from a man in his 60s with urothelial cancer.

The chain recombines TRBV28 with TRBJ2-1, with TRBD2 matching over 9 bases. V lost 6 bases to trimming and J lost 4 bases; unmatched junction nucleotides: 4. The CDR3 spans 14 residues. CDR1 MDHEN and CDR2 SYDVKM come from the germline V gene. CDR3 nucleotide sequence: TGTGCCAGCAGAGCTAGCGGGGTTTACAATGAGCAGTTCTTC. Translation: CASRASGVYNEQFF.

The gene calls are TRBV29-1 and TRBJ1-2, with 7 bases identical to TRBD1. This CDR3 region has 12 residues. J was trimmed by 7 bases and V by 4 bases; bases with no gene match: 6. Looked up from germline, CDR1 is SQVTM and CDR2 is ANQGSEA. The CDR3 DNA reads as TGCAGCGTTGCTTCAGGGGGGCCTGGCTACACCTTC. This gives the protein CSVASGGPGYTF.

The chain joins TRBV19 to TRBJ2-7, with a possible D match to TRBD1 (6 bases). Germline-derived CDR1 and CDR2 are LNHDA and SQIVND (reference sequence). The germline V and J ends were trimmed by 5 bases and 3 bases, with 14 bases remaining between them. The CDR3 has 14 residues. CDR3 DNA sequence: TGTGCCAGTAGTTCCCGGGACAAAGACTACGAGCAGTACTTC. This encodes CASSSRDKDYEQYF.

This chain links TRBV27 with TRBJ1-5; possibly TRBD1 for D (6 bases). V lost 6 bases, J lost 2 bases, and 14 bases lay in between. Germline CDR1 is MNHEY and CDR2 is SMNVEV (reference sequence). The length of the CDR3 is 15 residues. The CDR3 sequence: CASSLQGFRNQPQHF. CDR3 coding DNA: TGTGCCAGCAGCCTTCAGGGGTTTCGCAATCAGCCCCAGCATTTT.

In its sample, this clone was seen many times. V and J are TRBV4-1 and TRBJ1-1, with D unresolved. With 2 bases removed from V and 6 bases from J, the gap between germline ends came to 4 bases. The germline CDR1 and CDR2 sequences are MGHRA and YSYEKL. There are 11 residues in the CDR3. CDR3 loop: CASSQSSEAFF. The CDR3, as DNA: TGCGCCAGCAGCCAATCCTCTGAAGCTTTCTTT.

The chain couples TRBV7-2 to TRBJ1-5; D gene unclear. The CDR3 extends over 13 amino acids. Trimming shortened V by 2 bases and J by 4 bases, and 6 bases separated the two germline ends. Per germline, CDR1 SGHTA and CDR2 FQGNSA. For the CDR3, the DNA is TGTGCCAGCAGCTTATCAGGAAATCAGCCCCAGCATTTT. It yields the protein CASSLSGNQPQHF.

The chain recombines TRBV2 with TRBJ2-4, with TRBD1 matching over 7 bases. From germline, CDR1 is SNHLY and CDR2 FYNNEI. Trimming cost V 4 bases and J 2 bases; bases outside gene matches: 5. This CDR3 region has 15 residues. The CDR3 region has the DNA TGTGCCAGCAGTGGGCAGGGGGTAACCAAAAACATTCAGTACTTC. This gives the protein CASSGQGVTKNIQYF.

This chain links TRBV5-6 with TRBJ2-5; possible D gene TRBD2, 5 bases. V lost 0 bases and J lost 0, with 9 bases in between. The CDR3 runs 15 residues. The germline CDR1 and CDR2 sequences are SGHDT and YYEEEE. CDR3 residues: CASSLARRYQETQYF. The CDR3, as DNA: TGTGCCAGCAGCTTGGCCCGGAGGTACCAAGAGACCCAGTACTTC.

The chain combines TRBV19 with TRBJ2-7; the D gene is possibly TRBD1 (5 bases). The CDR3 length is 12 residues. The germline V gene has CDR1 LNHDA and CDR2 SQIVND (reference sequence). V was shortened by 5 bases and J by 5 bases, with 10 bases between the two germline ends. CDR3 sequence reads: CASSGRDHEQYF. The CDR3 DNA reads as TGTGCCAGTAGTGGCAGGGATCACGAGCAGTACTTC.

V gene TRBV18 combines with J gene TRBJ1-1; a possible D gene is TRBD1 (6 bases). The CDR3 is 16 residues long. Germline-derived CDR1 and CDR2 are KGHSH and LQKENI. V lost 3 bases to trimming and J lost 1 base, with 15 bases between them. CDR3 sequence reads: CASSPLGGRSNTEAFF. For the CDR3, the DNA is TGTGCCAGCTCACCCCTGGGGGGGCGGTCGAACACTGAAGCTTTCTTT.

The chain couples TRBV5-1 to TRBJ1-5, with D hard to call. Germline loops: CDR1 SGHRS, CDR2 YFSETQ. This CDR3 is 13 amino acids long. V was pared by 0 bases and J by 4 bases, with 5 bases between. The chain's CDR3 is CASSLDENQPQHF. CDR3 coding DNA: TGCGCCAGCAGCTTGGACGAGAATCAGCCCCAGCATTTT.

The sample holds one count of this clone. As DNA, the CDR3 is TGTGCCAGCAGCTCGCGGGTGGAGGATACGCAGTATTTT. Its protein is CASSSRVEDTQYF. The rearrangement uses TRBV4-2 and TRBJ2-3, with D possibly being TRBD2 (5 bases). Trimming took off 5 bases at V and 6 bases at J, with 12 bases between the two ends. Germline V gene data show CDR1 as LGHNA and CDR2 as YNFKEQ. The CDR3 covers 13 residues.

This sequence joins TRBV4-1 and TRBJ1-3; weak D call: TRBD1 (5 bases). Looked up from germline, CDR1 is MGHRA and CDR2 is YSYEKL. With 0 bases removed from V and 2 bases from J, the gap between germline ends came to 11 bases. The CDR3 runs to 16 residues. The CDR3 sequence is CASSQERGIAGNTIYF. The CDR3 DNA follows: TGCGCCAGCAGCCAAGAAAGGGGTATCGCTGGAAACACCATATATTTT.

The chain recombines TRBV19 with TRBJ2-2; 15 nucleotides line up with TRBD2. This CDR3 is built from 15 residues. Losses at the gene ends were 7 bases for V and 9 bases for J; bases not matched to a gene: 6. The germline V gene encodes CDR1 LNHDA and CDR2 SQIVND (reference sequence). The DNA of the CDR3 is TGTGCCAGTAACACCGGGACTAGCGGGGGGTGGGAGCTGTTTTTT. Its translation is CASNTGTSGGWELFF.

In DNA, the CDR3 is TGTGCCAGCAGTTTAGATTTTCGGGCAGCGGCTAACTATGGCTACACCTTC. Translating gives CASSLDFRAAANYGYTF. The V call is TRBV28, the J call TRBJ1-2; D unclear. CDR3 length: 17 amino acids. V gave up 2 bases and J gave up 0 bases, with 16 bases separating them. Germline lookup yields CDR1 MDHEN and CDR2 SYDVKM.

This chain connects TRBV5-1 to TRBJ1-1, with D possibly TRBD1 on 6 matching bases. CDR1 and CDR2 from the germline V gene are SGHRS and YFSETQ. Trimming left V 4 bases short and J 5 bases short, with 18 bases between. The CDR3 sequence is 15 residues long. In nucleotides, the CDR3 is TGCGCCAGCAGCACAAAACAGGGCCGGGTTACTGAAGCTTTCTTT. Protein: CASSTKQGRVTEAFF.

The chain joins TRBV6-5 to TRBJ2-1; D gene uncertain. V shed 6 bases and J shed 6 bases, with 12 bases lying between them. The germline gives CDR1 MNHEY, CDR2 SVGAGI. This CDR3 is 13 amino acids long. The CDR3: CASRPQNSNEQFF. As DNA, the CDR3 is TGTGCCAGCAGACCTCAAAACAGCAATGAGCAGTTCTTC.

This clone has only a few counts. The J gene is TRBJ2-7, the V gene TRBV7-2; 8 positions match TRBD2. Trimming at V came to 1 base and at J to 7 bases, leaving 9 bases not matched to a gene. The CDR3 consists of 15 residues. Germline-derived CDR1 and CDR2 are SGHTA and FQGNSA. CDR3 loop: CASSLVDGGAEEQYF. In DNA form, the CDR3 reads TGTGCCAGCAGCTTAGTGGACGGGGGGGCCGAAGAGCAGTACTTC.

This sequence joins TRBV10-1 and TRBJ2-1; 10 nucleotides line up with TRBD1. This CDR3 is built from 14 residues. After removal of 6 bases from V and 4 bases from J, the junction contained 3 bases not matched to a gene. Germline CDR1 WNHNN, CDR2 SYGVQD (reference sequence). The CDR3 loop is CASRKGQGYNEQFF. The CDR3 region has the DNA TGCGCCAGCAGAAAGGGACAGGGGTACAATGAGCAGTTCTTC.

The chain is built from TRBV9 and TRBJ1-2; D perhaps matches TRBD1 (6 bases). The V gene lost 0 bases and the J gene lost 8 bases, with 17 bases spanning the gap. This CDR3 spans 15 amino acids. Germline V gene lookup returns CDR1 SGDLS and CDR2 YYNGEE. Here the CDR3 DNA reads TGTGCCAGCAGCGTAGGGCAACAGGGACGCGGCGGCTACACCTTC. Residues: CASSVGQQGRGGYTF.

The gene calls are TRBV5-4 and TRBJ2-2; D perhaps matches TRBD2 (5 bases). This CDR3 has 15 residues. V lost 0 bases and J lost 4, with 10 bases in between. Germline CDR1 reads SGHNT; CDR2 reads YYREEE (reference sequence). The CDR3 DNA reads as TGTGCCAGCAGCTTGGTTGGGAGTGGCACCGGGGAGCTGTTTTTT. This codes for CASSLVGSGTGELFF.

This chain connects TRBV7-6 to TRBJ2-5; the D is unclear. CDR1 SGHVS and CDR2 FNYEAQ come from the germline V gene. This CDR3 contains 12 residues. Trimming removed 3 bases from V and 1 base from J, with 3 bases in between. CDR3 region: CASSLAQETQYF. The CDR3 region has the DNA TGTGCCAGCAGCTTGGCCCAAGAGACCCAGTACTTC.

The chain is built from TRBV9 and TRBJ2-7, with D possibly TRBD1 on 6 matching bases. Trimming took off 4 bases at V and 2 bases at J, with 22 bases between the two ends. Germline V gives CDR1 SGDLS, CDR2 YYNGEE. The CDR3 is 17 amino acids. The CDR3 DNA reads as TGTGCCAGCAGCTCTGGGGATGGCAGGGGAATCGCCTACGAGCAGTACTTC. It codes for CASSSGDGRGIAYEQYF.

The chain recombines TRBV18 with TRBJ2-3; 8 bases line up with TRBD1. Trimming cost V 2 bases and J 0 bases; bases outside gene matches: 1. Germline lookup yields CDR1 KGHSH and CDR2 LQKENI. This CDR3 region has 15 residues. In DNA, the CDR3 is TGTGCCAGCTCACCAGGGACAGGAAGCACAGATACGCAGTATTTT. Residues: CASSPGTGSTDTQYF.

This sequence joins TRBV9 and TRBJ2-5, with 11 bases matching TRBD2. This CDR3 region has 15 residues. After removal of 3 bases from V and 5 bases from J, the junction contained 6 bases not matched to a gene. The germline V gene encodes CDR1 SGDLS and CDR2 YYNGEE. In nucleotides, the CDR3 is TGTGCCAGCAGCGGGATAGCGGGGGGGCCTGAGACCCAGTACTTC. It specifies CASSGIAGGPETQYF.

V gene TRBV6-1 combines with J gene TRBJ2-7; 8 bases are shared with TRBD1. J lost 4 bases, V lost 1 base, and 6 bases had no gene match. The germline V gene encodes CDR1 MNHNS and CDR2 SASEGT. This CDR3 is 15 amino acids long. CDR3 bases: TGTGCCAGCAGTGAAGTAGGGACAGGAGCTTACGAGCAGTACTTC. Translation gives CASSEVGTGAYEQYF.